One T cell receptor beta chain is described in this entry. The data derive from a study of blood T cell repertoires in COVID-19. Turning to the study itself: PBMCs, B-cell-depleted T cells, or T cells were the source of the cDNA or gDNA that made up the material.

This CDR3 spans 15 amino acids. Germline V CDR1 and CDR2: KGHDR, SFDVKD. The J segment lost 6 bases and the V segment lost 3 bases, leaving 4 bases of the junction unmatched. Repertoires were generated with immunoSEQ multiplex PCR, while TCRdb's copy carries only in-frame clones and drops some. The repertoire holds more than 15,000 clones, 91% seen once, with roughly 4.2% in the top ten. V and J are TRBV24-1 and TRBJ2-3, with TRBD1 matching over 11 bases. Sample: peripheral blood. This receptor was obtained from a human donor in a cohort sampled during active COVID-19. The CDR3 loop is CATSDRGTGGDTQYF. CDR3 nucleotide sequence: TGTGCCACCAGTGATAGGGGGACAGGGGGGGATACGCAGTATTTT.